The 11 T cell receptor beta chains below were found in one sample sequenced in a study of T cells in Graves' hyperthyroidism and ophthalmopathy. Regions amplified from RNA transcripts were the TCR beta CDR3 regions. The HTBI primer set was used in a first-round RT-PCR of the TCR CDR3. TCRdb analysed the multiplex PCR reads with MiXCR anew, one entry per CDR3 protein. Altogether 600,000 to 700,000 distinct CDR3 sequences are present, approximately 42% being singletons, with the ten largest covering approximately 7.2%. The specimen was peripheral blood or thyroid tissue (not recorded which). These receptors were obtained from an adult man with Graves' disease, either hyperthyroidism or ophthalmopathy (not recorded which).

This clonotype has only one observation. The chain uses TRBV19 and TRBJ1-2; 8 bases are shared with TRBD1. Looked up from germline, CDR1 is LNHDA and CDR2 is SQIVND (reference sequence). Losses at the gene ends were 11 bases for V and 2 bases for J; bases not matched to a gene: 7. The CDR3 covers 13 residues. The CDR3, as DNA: TGTGCCTGGAGTTACAGGGGGAACTATGGCTACACCTTC. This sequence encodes CAWSYRGNYGYTF.

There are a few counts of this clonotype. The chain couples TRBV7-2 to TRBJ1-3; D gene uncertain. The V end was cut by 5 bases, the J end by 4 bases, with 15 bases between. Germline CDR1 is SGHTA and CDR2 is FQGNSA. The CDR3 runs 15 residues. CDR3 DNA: TGTGCCAGCAGCCTATCCCCTGCGCGGGGAAACACCATATATTTT. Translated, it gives CASSLSPARGNTIYF.

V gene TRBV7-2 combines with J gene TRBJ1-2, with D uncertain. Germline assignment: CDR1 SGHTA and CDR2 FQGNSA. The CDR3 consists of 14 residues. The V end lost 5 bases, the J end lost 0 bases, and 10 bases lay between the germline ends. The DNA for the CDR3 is TGTGCCAGCAGCGCCGACACTTCTAACTATGGCTACACCTTC. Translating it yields CASSADTSNYGYTF.

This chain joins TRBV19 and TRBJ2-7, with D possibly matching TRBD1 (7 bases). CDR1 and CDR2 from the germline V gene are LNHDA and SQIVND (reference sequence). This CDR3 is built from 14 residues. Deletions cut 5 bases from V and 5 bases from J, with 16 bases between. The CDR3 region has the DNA TGTGCCAGTAGTGCCGGAGGGGGCTCTAACGAGCAGTACTTC. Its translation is CASSAGGGSNEQYF.

The CDR3 spells CASSAVSGQPQHF. The CDR3 DNA reads TGTGCCAGCAGTGCTGTTTCGGGACAGCCCCAGCATTTT. The chain combines TRBV6-1 with TRBJ1-5, with D hard to call. The germline gives CDR1 MNHNS, CDR2 SASEGT. V lost 4 bases, J lost 7 bases, and 11 bases lay in between. This CDR3 contains 13 residues.

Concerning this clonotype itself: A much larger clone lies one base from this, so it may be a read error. This chain's CDR3 is CASKRGETQYF. CDR3 in DNA: TGTGCCAGCAAGCGGGGAGAGACCCAGTACTTC. The chain carries TRBV2 and TRBJ2-5, with 7 bases matching TRBD2. This CDR3 has 11 residues. CDR1 SNHLY and CDR2 FYNNEI come from the germline V gene. J gave up 4 bases and V 7 bases, and 0 bases lay outside the gene matches. Together with reference TRBV2 and TRBJ2-5, the CDR3 gives the full variable domain: EPEVTQTPSHQVTQMGQEVILRCVPISNHLYFYWYRQILGQKVEFLVSFYNNEISEKSEIFDDQFSVERPDGSNFTLKIRSTKLEDSAMYFCASKRGETQYFGPGTRLLVL.

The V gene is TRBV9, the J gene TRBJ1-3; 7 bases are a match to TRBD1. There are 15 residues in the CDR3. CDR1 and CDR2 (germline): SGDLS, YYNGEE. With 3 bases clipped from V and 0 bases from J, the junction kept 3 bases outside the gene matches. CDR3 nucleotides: TGTGCCAGCAGCGCCCGGGACAGCTCTGGAAACACCATATATTTT. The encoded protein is CASSARDSSGNTIYF.

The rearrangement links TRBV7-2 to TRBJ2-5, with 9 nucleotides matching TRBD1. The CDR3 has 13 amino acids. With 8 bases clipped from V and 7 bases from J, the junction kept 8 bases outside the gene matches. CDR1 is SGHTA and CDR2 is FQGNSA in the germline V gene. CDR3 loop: CASARTGVGTQYF. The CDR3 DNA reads TGTGCCAGCGCAAGGACAGGGGTCGGGACCCAGTACTTC.

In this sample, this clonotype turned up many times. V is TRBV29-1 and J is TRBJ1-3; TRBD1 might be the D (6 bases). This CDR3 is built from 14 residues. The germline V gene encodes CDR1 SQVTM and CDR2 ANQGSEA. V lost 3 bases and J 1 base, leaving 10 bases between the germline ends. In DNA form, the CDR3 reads TGCAGCGTTGACGTAGGGGGGTCTGGAAACACCATATATTTT. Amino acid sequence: CSVDVGGSGNTIYF.

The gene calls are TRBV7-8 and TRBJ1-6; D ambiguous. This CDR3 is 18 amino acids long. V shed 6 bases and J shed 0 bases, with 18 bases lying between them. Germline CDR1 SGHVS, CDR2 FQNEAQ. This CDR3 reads CASSRSLLGSSYNSPLHF. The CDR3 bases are TGTGCCAGCAGTCGAAGCCTACTGGGGAGCTCCTATAATTCACCCCTCCACTTT.

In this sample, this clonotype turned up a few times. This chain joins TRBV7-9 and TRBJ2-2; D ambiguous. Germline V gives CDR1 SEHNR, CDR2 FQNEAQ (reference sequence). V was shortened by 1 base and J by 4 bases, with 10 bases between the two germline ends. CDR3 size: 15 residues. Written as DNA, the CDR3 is TGTGCCAGCAGCTTAGGGGCCGGGCGCACCGGGGAGCTGTTTTTT. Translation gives CASSLGAGRTGELFF.